This T cell receptor (beta chain) was recovered during a study of cytomegalovirus exposure and HLA in healthy donors. Overall study: A later analysis reported the same platform for the 95 to 150 validation repertoires and the roughly 670 first-cohort repertoires. General study points: TCR beta chains numbering some 160 were designated cytomegalovirus-associated. It was reportedly the case that the classifier diagnosed cytomegalovirus status with high specificity and sensitivity.

Remarks on this clone: Its target is unknown.

Donors came from a validation cohort of 95 to 150 subjects, distinct from the first 666-subject cohort. Method: immunoSEQ multiplex PCR; TCRdb's copy keeps in-frame clones and lacks some. Of some 130,000 clones in the sample, 70% to 85% were seen once. The sequenced sample consisted of PBMCs. This clonotype was sampled from a man in his thirties or forties in good health and CMV-seropositive.

This chain's CDR3 is CASTPAEGSFGTGELFF. The DNA for the CDR3 is TGTGCCAGCACCCCCGCGGAGGGGTCCTTTGGCACCGGGGAGCTGTTTTTT. The chain employs TRBV2 and TRBJ2-2; weak D call: TRBD2 (6 bases). There are 17 residues in the CDR3. CDR1 is SNHLY, CDR2 FYNNEI, per germline. With 7 bases removed from V and 4 bases from J, the gap between germline ends came to 22 bases.